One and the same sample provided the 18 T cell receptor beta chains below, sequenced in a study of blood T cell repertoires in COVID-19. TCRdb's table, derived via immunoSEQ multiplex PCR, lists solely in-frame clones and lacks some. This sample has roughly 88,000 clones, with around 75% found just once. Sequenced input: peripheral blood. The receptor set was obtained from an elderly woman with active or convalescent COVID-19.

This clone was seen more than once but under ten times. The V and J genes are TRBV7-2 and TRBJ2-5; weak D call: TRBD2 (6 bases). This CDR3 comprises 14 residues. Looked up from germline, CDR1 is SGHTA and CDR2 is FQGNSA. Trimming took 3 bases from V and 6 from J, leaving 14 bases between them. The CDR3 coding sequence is TGTGCCAGCAGCTTGAACGTTGGAGGGAAGACCCAGTACTTC. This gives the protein CASSLNVGGKTQYF.

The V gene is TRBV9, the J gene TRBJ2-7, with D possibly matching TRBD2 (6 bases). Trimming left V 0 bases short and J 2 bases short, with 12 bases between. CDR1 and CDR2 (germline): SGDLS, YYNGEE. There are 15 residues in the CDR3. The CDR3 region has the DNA TGTGCCAGCAGCGTAGCCGGGACTCAAGCCTACGAGCAGTACTTC. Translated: CASSVAGTQAYEQYF.

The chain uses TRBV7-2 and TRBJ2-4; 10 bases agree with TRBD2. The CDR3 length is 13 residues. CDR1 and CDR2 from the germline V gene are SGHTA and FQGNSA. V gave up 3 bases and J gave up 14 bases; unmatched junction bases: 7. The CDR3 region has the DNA TGTGCCAGCAGCTTTGGGCTAGCGGGGGACGAGTACTTC. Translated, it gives CASSFGLAGDEYF.

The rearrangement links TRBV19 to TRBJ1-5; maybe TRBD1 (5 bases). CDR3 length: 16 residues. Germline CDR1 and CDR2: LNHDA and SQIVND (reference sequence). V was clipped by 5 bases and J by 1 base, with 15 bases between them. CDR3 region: CASSPDGGGSNQPQHF. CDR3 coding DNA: TGTGCCAGTAGTCCGGACGGCGGGGGAAGCAATCAGCCCCAGCATTTT.

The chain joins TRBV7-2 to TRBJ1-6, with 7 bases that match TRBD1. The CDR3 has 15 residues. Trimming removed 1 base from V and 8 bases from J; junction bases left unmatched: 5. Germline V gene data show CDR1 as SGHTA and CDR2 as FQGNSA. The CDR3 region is CASSLGQGGDSPLHF. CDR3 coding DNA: TGTGCCAGCAGCTTAGGACAGGGCGGCGATTCACCCCTCCACTTT.

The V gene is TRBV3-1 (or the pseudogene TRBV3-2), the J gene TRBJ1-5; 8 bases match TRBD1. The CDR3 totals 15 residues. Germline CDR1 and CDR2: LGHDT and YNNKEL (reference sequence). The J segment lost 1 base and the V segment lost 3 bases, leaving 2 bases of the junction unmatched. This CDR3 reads CASSQDRESNQPQHF. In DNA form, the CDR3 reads TGTGCCAGCAGCCAGGACAGGGAAAGCAATCAGCCCCAGCATTTT.

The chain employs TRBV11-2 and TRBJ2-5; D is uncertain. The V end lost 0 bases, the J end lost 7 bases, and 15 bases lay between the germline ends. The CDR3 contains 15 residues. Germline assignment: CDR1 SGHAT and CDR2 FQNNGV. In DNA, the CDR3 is TGTGCCAGCAGCTTAGATCTTGAGCGTCTGGGGACCCAGTACTTC. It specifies CASSLDLERLGTQYF.

CDR3 amino acids: CASSDRGATNEKLFF. The CDR3 DNA reads as TGTGCCAGCTCGGACAGGGGTGCAACTAATGAAAAACTGTTTTTT. The rearrangement uses TRBV27 and TRBJ1-4, with TRBD1 identical over 9 bases. The J segment lost 0 bases and the V segment lost 8 bases, leaving 4 bases of the junction unmatched. Looked up from germline, CDR1 is MNHEY and CDR2 is SMNVEV (reference sequence). This CDR3 comprises 15 residues.

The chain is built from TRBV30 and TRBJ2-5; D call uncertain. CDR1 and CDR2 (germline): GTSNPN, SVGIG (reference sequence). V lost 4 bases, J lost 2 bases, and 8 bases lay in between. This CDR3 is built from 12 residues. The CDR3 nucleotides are TGTGCCTGGAACCGGTATCAAGAGACCCAGTACTTC. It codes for CAWNRYQETQYF.

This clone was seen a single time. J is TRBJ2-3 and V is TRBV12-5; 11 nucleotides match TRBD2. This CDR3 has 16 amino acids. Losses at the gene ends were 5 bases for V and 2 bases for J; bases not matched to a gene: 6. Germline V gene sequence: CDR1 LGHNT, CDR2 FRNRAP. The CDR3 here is CASGPGTSGATDTQYF. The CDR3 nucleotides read TGTGCTAGTGGTCCCGGGACTAGCGGCGCCACAGATACGCAGTATTTT.

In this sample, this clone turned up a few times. The CDR3 DNA is TGTGCCACCTCAGGGGGTTTGCCCTACGAGCAGTACTTC. It codes for CATSGGLPYEQYF. This chain links TRBV15 with TRBJ2-7; 7 bases agree with TRBD1. CDR1 is LNHNV and CDR2 is YYDKDF in the germline V gene (reference sequence). V lost 8 bases, J lost 2 bases, and 6 bases stayed unmatched. This CDR3 comprises 13 residues.

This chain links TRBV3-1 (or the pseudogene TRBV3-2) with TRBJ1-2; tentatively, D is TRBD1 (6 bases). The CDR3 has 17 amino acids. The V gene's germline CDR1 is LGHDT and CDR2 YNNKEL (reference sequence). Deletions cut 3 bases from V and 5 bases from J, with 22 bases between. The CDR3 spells CASSHRGGAGGWYGYTF. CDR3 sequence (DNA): TGTGCCAGCAGCCATAGAGGGGGGGCAGGCGGGTGGTATGGCTACACCTTC.

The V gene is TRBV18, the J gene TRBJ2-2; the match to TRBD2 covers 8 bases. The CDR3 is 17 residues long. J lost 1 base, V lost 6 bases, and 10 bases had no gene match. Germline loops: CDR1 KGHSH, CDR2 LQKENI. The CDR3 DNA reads TGTGCCAGCTCGAACTGGGGGCTAGCGGGGAACACCGGGGAGCTGTTTTTT. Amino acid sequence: CASSNWGLAGNTGELFF.

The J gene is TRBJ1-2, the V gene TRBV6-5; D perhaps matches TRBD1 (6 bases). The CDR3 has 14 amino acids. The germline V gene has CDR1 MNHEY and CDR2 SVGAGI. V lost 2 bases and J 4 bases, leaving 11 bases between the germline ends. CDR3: CASSYATGIYGYTF. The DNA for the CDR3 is TGTGCCAGCAGTTACGCGACAGGAATCTATGGCTACACCTTC.

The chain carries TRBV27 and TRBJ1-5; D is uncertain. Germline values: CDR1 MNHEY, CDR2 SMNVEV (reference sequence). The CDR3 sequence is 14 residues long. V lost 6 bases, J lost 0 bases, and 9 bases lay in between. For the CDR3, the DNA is TGTGCCAGCAGGATGGGAGTTAGCAATCAGCCCCAGCATTTT. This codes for CASRMGVSNQPQHF.

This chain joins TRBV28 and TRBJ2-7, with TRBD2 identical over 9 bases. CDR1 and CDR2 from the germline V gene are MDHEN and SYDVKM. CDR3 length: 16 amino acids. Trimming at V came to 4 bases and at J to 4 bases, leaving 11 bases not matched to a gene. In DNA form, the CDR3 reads TGTGCCAGCAGTTATGCGTCGGCTAGCGGGACGTACGAGCAGTACTTC. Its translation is CASSYASASGTYEQYF.

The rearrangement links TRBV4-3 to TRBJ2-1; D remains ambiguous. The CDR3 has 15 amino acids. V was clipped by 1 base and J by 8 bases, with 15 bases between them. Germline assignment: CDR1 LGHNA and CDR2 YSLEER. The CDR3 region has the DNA TGCGCCAGCAGCCAAGGAGAGGCTACTGGCGATGAGCAGTTCTTC. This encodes CASSQGEATGDEQFF.

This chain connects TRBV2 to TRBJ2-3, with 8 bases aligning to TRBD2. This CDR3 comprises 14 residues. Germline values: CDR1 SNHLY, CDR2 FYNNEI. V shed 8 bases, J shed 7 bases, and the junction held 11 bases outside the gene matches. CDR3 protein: CASAFSGAVNTQYF. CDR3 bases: TGTGCCAGCGCCTTTAGCGGGGCTGTGAATACGCAGTATTTT.